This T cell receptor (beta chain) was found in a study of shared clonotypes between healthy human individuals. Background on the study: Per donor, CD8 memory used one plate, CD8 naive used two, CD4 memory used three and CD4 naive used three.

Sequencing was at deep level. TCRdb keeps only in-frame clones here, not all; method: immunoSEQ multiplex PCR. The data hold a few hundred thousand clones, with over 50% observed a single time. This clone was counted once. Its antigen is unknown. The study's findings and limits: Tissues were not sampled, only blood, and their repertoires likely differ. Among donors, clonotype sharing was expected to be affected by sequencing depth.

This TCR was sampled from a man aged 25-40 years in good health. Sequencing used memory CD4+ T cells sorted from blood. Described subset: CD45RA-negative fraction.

CDR3 in amino acids: CASHGTGGSYEQYF. The CDR3, as DNA: TGTGCCAGCCACGGGACGGGCGGATCCTACGAGCAGTACTTC. J is TRBJ2-7 and V is TRBV28; D may correspond to TRBD1 or TRBD2 (5 bases each). The CDR3 sequence is 14 residues long. Trimming cost V 8 bases and J 1 base, with 15 bases left between them. Germline CDR1 reads MDHEN; CDR2 reads SYDVKM. Based on the CDR3 plus reference TRBV28 and TRBJ2-7, the full variable domain is DVKVTQSSRYLVKRTGEKVFLECVQDMDHENMFWYRQDPGLGLRLIYFSYDVKMKEKGDIPEGYSVSREKKERFSLILESASTNQTSMYLCASHGTGGSYEQYFGPGTRLTVT.